The text below deals with one T cell receptor beta chain. Its antigen remains unidentified. No qualities accompany the bases; no much larger clone lies one base away. This specimen belongs to a study of patients and donors after allogeneic stem cell transplantation (TCRdb year 2020). Trimming takes 6 bases off V and 2 bases off J; junction bases not matched to a gene: 21. The CDR3 sequence holds 20 residues, the cysteine and phenylalanine included. Here the CDR3 DNA is all that survives: 60 bases in frame from base 1. CDR1 and CDR2, looked up from the germline V gene, are MGHRA and YSYEKL. The library was prepared using RT-PCR. Data came from a NextSeq 550. TCRdb reran the public reads through fastp at Q25 and MiXCR, keeping productive beta chains. Rows with one shared CDR3 protein collapse into an entry with the most common genes and DNA. The sample table records some 60,000 distinct CDR3 sequences; 13% of these occur just once. Approximately 33% of the sample rests with the top ten.

The sequenced sample consisted of blood, either unsorted or a sorted T cell fraction (not recorded which). This receptor was obtained from a human donor who was either an allogeneic HSCT recipient or a stem cell or donor lymphocyte infusion donor (not recorded which). It is not recorded whose cells these are; they may come from a transplant donor. Here the chain combines TRBV4-1 and TRBJ2-1; the junction holds 8 bases that match TRBD1. The nucleotide sequence is TGCGCCAGCAGGGCAAGATCAGGGGGCGTTTTCGGAACCCCCTACAATGAGCAGTTCTTC. This gives the protein CASRARSGGVFGTPYNEQFF.